This TCR beta chain derives from a study of blood T cell repertoires in COVID-19. Whole-study context: Samples came from the United States, Italy and Spain, spanning acute and convalescent COVID-19.

Assay: immunoSEQ multiplex PCR; the TCRdb copy retains only in-frame clones and omits some. The sample lists roughly 230,000 clones; approximately 85% were seen once. Seattle's cohort entered during active infection and was followed longitudinally. The CDR3 has 14 amino acids. Trimming removed 6 bases from V and 3 bases from J; junction bases left unmatched: 5. Germline CDR1 SEHNR, CDR2 FQNEAQ (reference sequence). The sequencing input was peripheral blood. The sequence was obtained from a man aged 45 to 65 with COVID-19, enrolled during active disease. V is TRBV7-9 and J is TRBJ2-4; 7 nucleotides agree with TRBD1. CDR3 DNA: TGTGCCAGCAGTCCCGGGACAGACAAAAACATTCAGTACTTC. It yields the protein CASSPGTDKNIQYF. Using reference TRBV7-9 and TRBJ2-4 for the parts outside the CDR3, the full variable domain is DTGVSQNPRHKITKRGQNVTFRCDPISEHNRLYWYRQTLGQGPEFLTYFQNEAQLEKSRLLSDRFSAERPKGSFSTLEIQRTEQGDSAMYLCASSPGTDKNIQYFGAGTRLSVL.